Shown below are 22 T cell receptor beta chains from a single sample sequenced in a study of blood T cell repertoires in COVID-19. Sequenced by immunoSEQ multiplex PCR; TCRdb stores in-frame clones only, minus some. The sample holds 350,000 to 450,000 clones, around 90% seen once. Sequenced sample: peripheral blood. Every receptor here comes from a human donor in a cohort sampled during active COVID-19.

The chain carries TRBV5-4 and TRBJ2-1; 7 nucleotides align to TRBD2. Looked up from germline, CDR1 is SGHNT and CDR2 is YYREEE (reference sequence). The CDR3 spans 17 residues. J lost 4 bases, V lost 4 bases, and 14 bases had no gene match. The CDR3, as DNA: TGTGCCAGCAGCCTGGCGATTGGGGGGGGGAAGTACAATGAGCAGTTCTTC. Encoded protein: CASSLAIGGGKYNEQFF.

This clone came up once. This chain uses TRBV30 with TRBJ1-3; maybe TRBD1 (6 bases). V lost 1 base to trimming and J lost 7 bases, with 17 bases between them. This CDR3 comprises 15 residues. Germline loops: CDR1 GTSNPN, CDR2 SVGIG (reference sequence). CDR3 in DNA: TGTGCCTGGAGTGAACCTAGGACAGCCCTCAACACCATATATTTT. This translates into CAWSEPRTALNTIYF. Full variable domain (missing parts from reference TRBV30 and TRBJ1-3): SQTIHQWPATLVQPVGSPLSLECTVEGTSNPNLYWYRQAAGRGLQLLFYSVGIGQISSEVPQNLSASRPQDRQFILSSKKLLLSDSGFYLCAWSEPRTALNTIYFGEGSWLTVV.

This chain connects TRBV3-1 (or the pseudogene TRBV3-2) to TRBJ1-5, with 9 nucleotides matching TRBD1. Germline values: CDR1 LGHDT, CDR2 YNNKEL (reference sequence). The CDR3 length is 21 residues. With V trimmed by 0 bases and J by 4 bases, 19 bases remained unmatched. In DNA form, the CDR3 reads TGTGCCAGCAGCCAAGACTCCGGGACAGGGATCGACTGGCCCGAAAATCAGCCCCAGCATTTT. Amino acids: CASSQDSGTGIDWPENQPQHF.

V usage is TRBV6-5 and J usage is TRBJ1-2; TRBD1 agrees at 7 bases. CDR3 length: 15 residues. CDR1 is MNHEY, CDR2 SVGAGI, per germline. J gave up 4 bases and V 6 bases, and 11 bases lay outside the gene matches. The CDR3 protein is CASSRDRESPYGYTF. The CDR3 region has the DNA TGTGCCAGCAGCCGAGACAGGGAGTCTCCCTATGGCTACACCTTC.

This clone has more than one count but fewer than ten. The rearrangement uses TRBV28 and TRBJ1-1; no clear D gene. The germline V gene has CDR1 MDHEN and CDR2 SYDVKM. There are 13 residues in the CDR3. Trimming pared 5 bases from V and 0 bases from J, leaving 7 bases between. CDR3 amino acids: CASSPEVNTEAFF. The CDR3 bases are TGTGCCAGCAGTCCCGAGGTGAACACTGAAGCTTTCTTT.

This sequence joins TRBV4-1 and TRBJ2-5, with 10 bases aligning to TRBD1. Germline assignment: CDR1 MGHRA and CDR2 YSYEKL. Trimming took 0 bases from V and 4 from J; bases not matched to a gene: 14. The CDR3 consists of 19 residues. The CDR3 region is CASSQDRKARTGGLETQYF. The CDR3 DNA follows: TGCGCCAGCAGCCAAGATCGGAAAGCCCGGACAGGGGGTTTAGAGACCCAGTACTTC.

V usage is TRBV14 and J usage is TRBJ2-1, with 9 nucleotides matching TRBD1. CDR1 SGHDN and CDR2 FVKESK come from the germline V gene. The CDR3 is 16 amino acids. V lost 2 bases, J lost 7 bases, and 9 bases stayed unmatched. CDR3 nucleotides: TGTGCCAGCAGCCAACTCCCGGGACAGGGTAGTAATGAGCAGTTCTTC. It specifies CASSQLPGQGSNEQFF. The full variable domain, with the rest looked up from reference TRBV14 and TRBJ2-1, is EAGVTQFPSHSVIEKGQTVTLRCDPISGHDNLYWYRRVMGKEIKFLLHFVKESKQDESGMPNNRFLAERTGGTYSTLKVQPAELEDSGVYFCASSQLPGQGSNEQFFGPGTRLTVL.

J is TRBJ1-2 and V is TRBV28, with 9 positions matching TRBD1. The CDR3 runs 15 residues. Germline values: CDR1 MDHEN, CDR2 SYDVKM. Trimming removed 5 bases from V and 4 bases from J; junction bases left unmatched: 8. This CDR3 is CASSPRDRDLYGYTF. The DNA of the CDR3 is TGTGCCAGCAGTCCCAGGGACAGGGACCTCTATGGCTACACCTTC.

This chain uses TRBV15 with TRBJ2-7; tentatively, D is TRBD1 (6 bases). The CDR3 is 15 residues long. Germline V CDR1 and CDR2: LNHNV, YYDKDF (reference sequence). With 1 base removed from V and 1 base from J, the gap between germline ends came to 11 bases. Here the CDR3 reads CATSRVTGDSYEQYF. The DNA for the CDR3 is TGTGCCACCAGCAGAGTGACAGGAGATTCCTACGAGCAGTACTTC.

The CDR3 is CASSQRQELAGGRQYF. DNA of the CDR3: TGTGCCAGCAGCCAGAGGCAAGAACTAGCGGGGGGGAGGCAGTACTTC. V usage is TRBV3-1 (or the pseudogene TRBV3-2) and J usage is TRBJ2-7; 13 nucleotides align to TRBD2. After removal of 3 bases from V and 9 bases from J, the junction contained 11 bases not matched to a gene. CDR3 length equals 16 residues. The germline V gene has CDR1 LGHDT and CDR2 YNNKEL (reference sequence).

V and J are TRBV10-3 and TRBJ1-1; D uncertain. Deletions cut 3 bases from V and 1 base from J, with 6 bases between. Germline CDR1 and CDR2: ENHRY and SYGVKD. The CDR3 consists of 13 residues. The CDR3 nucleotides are TGTGCCATCAGTGAATCCGGGAACACTGAAGCTTTCTTT. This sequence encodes CAISESGNTEAFF.

CDR3 loop: CASSLAGGTSYNEQFF. The DNA of the CDR3 is TGTGCCAGCAGCTTAGCGGGGGGGACCTCCTACAATGAGCAGTTCTTC. This rearrangement joins TRBV7-3 to TRBJ2-1; 9 bases match TRBD2. Germline CDR1 and CDR2: SGHTA and FQGTGA. The CDR3 length is 16 residues. After removal of 2 bases from V and 0 bases from J, the junction contained 2 bases not matched to a gene.

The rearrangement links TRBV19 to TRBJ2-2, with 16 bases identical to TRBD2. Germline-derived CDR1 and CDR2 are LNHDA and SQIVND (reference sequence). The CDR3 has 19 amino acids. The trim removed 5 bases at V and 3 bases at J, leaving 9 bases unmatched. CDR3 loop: CASSSGTSGRAADTGELFF. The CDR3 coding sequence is TGTGCCAGTAGTTCCGGGACTAGCGGGAGGGCCGCGGACACCGGGGAGCTGTTTTTT.

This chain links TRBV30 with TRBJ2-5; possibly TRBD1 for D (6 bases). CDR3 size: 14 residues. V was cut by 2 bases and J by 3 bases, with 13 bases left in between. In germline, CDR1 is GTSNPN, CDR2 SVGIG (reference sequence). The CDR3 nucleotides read TGTGCCTGGAGTAAGGACAGATACGAAGAGACCCAGTACTTC. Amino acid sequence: CAWSKDRYEETQYF.

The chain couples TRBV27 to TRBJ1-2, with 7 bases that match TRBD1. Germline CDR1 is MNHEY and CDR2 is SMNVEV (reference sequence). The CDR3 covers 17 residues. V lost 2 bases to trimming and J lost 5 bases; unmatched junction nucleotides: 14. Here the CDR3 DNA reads TGTGCCAGCAGTTTACTTTTCTCACCGACAGGGAGGTATGGCTACACCTTC. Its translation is CASSLLFSPTGRYGYTF.

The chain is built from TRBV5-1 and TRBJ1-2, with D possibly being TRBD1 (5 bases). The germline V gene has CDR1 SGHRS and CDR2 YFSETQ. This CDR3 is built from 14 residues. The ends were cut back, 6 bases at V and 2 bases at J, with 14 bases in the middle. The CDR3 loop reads CASNPTGGNYGYTF. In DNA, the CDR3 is TGCGCCAGCAACCCAACGGGGGGAAACTATGGCTACACCTTC.

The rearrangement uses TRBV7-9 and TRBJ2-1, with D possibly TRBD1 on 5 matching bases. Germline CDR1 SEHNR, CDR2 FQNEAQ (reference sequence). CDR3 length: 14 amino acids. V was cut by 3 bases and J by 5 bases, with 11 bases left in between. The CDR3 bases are TGTGCCAGCAGCTTTGGGGCGGTAGACAATGAGCAGTTCTTC. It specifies CASSFGAVDNEQFF. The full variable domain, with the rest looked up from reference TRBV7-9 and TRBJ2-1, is DTGVSQNPRHKITKRGQNVTFRCDPISEHNRLYWYRQTLGQGPEFLTYFQNEAQLEKSRLLSDRFSAERPKGSFSTLEIQRTEQGDSAMYLCASSFGAVDNEQFFGPGTRLTVL.

CDR3 sequence: CATSDSGTDYYGYTF. The CDR3 region has the DNA TGTGCCACCAGTGACTCCGGGACAGACTACTATGGCTACACCTTC. The chain links TRBV24-1 to TRBJ1-2; 7 nucleotides line up with TRBD1. The germline V gene has CDR1 KGHDR and CDR2 SFDVKD. The CDR3 is 15 amino acids. V lost 4 bases, J lost 3 bases, and 7 bases stayed unmatched.

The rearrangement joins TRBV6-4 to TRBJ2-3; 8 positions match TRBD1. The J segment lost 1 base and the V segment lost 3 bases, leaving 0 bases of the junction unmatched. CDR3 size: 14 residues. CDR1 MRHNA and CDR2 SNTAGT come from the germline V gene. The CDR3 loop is CASSEDRGTDTQYF. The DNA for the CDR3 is TGTGCCAGCAGTGAGGACAGGGGCACAGATACGCAGTATTTT.

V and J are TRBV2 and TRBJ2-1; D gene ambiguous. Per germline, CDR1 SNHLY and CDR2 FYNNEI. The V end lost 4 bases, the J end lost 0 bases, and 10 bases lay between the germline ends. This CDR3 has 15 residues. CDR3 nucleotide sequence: TGTGCCAGCAGTGGACTTATAAGCTCCTACAATGAGCAGTTCTTC. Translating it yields CASSGLISSYNEQFF.

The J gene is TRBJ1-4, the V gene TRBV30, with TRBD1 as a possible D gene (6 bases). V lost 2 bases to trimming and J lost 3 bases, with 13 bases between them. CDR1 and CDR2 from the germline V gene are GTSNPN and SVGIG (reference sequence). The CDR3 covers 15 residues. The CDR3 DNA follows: TGTGCCTGGAGTACCTCGGGACAACCTAATGAAAAACTGTTTTTT. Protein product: CAWSTSGQPNEKLFF.

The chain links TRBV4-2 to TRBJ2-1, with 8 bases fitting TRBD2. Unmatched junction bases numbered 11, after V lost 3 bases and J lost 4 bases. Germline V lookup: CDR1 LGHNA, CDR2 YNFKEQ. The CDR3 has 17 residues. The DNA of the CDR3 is TGTGCCAGCAGCCACCGCTCCGAACCGGGAGGGTACAATGAGCAGTTCTTC. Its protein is CASSHRSEPGGYNEQFF.